The clone carrying this TCR beta chain was seen at least ten times. Antigen: not known. Amplified regions were TCR beta CDR3 sequences from RNA transcripts. HTBI primers were used for first-round RT-PCR of the TCR CDR3. Each CDR3 protein is one row after TCRdb ran MiXCR on the multiplex PCR reads. This sample yields approximately 590,000 distinct CDR3 sequences, of which 15% to 18% are seen a single time; under 8% belongs to the top ten. These data are taken from a study of T cells in Graves' hyperthyroidism and ophthalmopathy. General study findings and limits: Progression to ophthalmopathy was predicted a median of roughly 6.8 months early. Blood also carried most thyroid clonotypes expanded above 0.001.

Across 18 months, stable Graves' hyperthyroidism was marked by no progression to ophthalmopathy. Germline-derived CDR1 and CDR2 are KGHSH and LQKENI. The length of the CDR3 is 14 residues. V was clipped by 1 base and J by 2 bases, with 8 bases between them. The sequencing input was blood. The chain joins TRBV18 to TRBJ1-1; weak D call: TRBD1 (5 bases). The source is a young woman with Graves' hyperthyroidism. The CDR3 DNA reads TGTGCCAGCTCACCACAGGGGAGAAACACTGAAGCTTTCTTT. Translating it yields CASSPQGRNTEAFF.